These 27 T cell receptor beta chains share one sample of origin, sequenced in a study of cytomegalovirus exposure and HLA in healthy donors. Use of 60 Vbeta and 13 Jbeta primers characterized the PCR. Using immunoSEQ multiplex PCR, the repertoire was profiled, and TCRdb retains in-frame clones only, with some absent. This sample carries more than 45,000 clones, with approximately 16% going to the ten biggest clones. What was sequenced was PBMCs. The receptor source for this set is a male donor in good health and CMV-seronegative.

For the CDR3, the DNA is TGTGCCAGCAGCGTAGACCGCCTCCGGACAGGGGGCATCGGGGAGCTGTTTTTT. This gives the protein CASSVDRLRTGGIGELFF. The V and J genes are TRBV9 and TRBJ2-2, with 11 bases identical to TRBD1. The CDR3 is 18 amino acids. Germline lookup yields CDR1 SGDLS and CDR2 YYNGEE. Unmatched junction bases numbered 11, after V lost 0 bases and J lost 7 bases.

This chain uses TRBV1 with TRBJ1-5; no DNA check was done on the table's D call, TRBD1. TRBV1 is a known pseudogene. The CDR3 spans 14 residues. This CDR3 is CTSSHVAGYQPQHF. DNA of the CDR3: TGCACCAGCAGCCATGTTGCAGGGTATCAGCCCCAGCATTTT.

The chain is built from TRBV9 and TRBJ1-3; a possible D gene is TRBD1 (5 bases). The ends were cut back, 3 bases at V and 0 bases at J, with 16 bases in the middle. The CDR3 consists of 17 residues. The germline CDR1 and CDR2 sequences are SGDLS and YYNGEE. The CDR3 region is CASSAGSGQISGNTIYF. In nucleotides, the CDR3 is TGTGCCAGCAGCGCCGGTTCCGGACAAATCTCTGGAAACACCATATATTTT.

V gene TRBV4-2 combines with J gene TRBJ1-4, with 7 bases fitting TRBD1. The CDR3 is 17 residues long. J gave up 7 bases and V 0 bases, and 11 bases lay outside the gene matches. Germline-derived CDR1 and CDR2 are LGHNA and YNFKEQ. DNA of the CDR3: TGTGCCAGCAGCCAAGATGGGAGAAGCAGGGGGAGTGAAAAACTGTTTTTT. Amino acids: CASSQDGRSRGSEKLFF.

The rearrangement uses TRBV28 and TRBJ1-1, with D perhaps matching TRBD1 (6 bases). The CDR3 contains 13 residues. Per the germline V gene, CDR1 is MDHEN and CDR2 is SYDVKM. Trimming took off 5 bases at V and 3 bases at J, with 10 bases between the two ends. CDR3 loop: CASSQGLYTEAFF. In DNA form, the CDR3 reads TGTGCCAGCAGTCAGGGGCTGTACACTGAAGCTTTCTTT. Combining the CDR3 with reference TRBV28 and TRBJ1-1 gives the whole variable domain DVKVTQSSRYLVKRTGEKVFLECVQDMDHENMFWYRQDPGLGLRLIYFSYDVKMKEKGDIPEGYSVSREKKERFSLILESASTNQTSMYLCASSQGLYTEAFFGQGTRLTVV.

J is TRBJ1-6 and V is TRBV30; 9 positions agree with TRBD1. The ends lost 5 bases at V and 9 bases at J; junction bases unmatched: 5. The CDR3 has 13 residues. From germline, CDR1 is GTSNPN and CDR2 SVGIG (reference sequence). CDR3 in DNA: TGTGCCTGGGGGACAGGGACGAGTTCACCCCTCCACTTT. Translated, it gives CAWGTGTSSPLHF.

This chain links TRBV6-6 with TRBJ2-2; 7 bases fit TRBD1. This CDR3 has 16 amino acids. Germline lookup yields CDR1 MNHNY and CDR2 SVGAGI (reference sequence). Trimming took 4 bases from V and 4 from J; bases not matched to a gene: 9. CDR3 sequence: CASSSGQIRGTGELFF. For the CDR3, the DNA is TGTGCCAGCAGTTCGGGACAGATAAGGGGCACCGGGGAGCTGTTTTTT.

The chain links TRBV9 to TRBJ2-2, with 7 bases lining up with TRBD1. The CDR3 length is 15 residues. Losses at the gene ends were 0 bases for V and 7 bases for J; bases not matched to a gene: 6. Germline CDR1 is SGDLS and CDR2 is YYNGEE. Here the CDR3 DNA reads TGTGCCAGCAGCGTAGCAGGCAGGGGGAACGGGGAGCTGTTTTTT. The encoded protein is CASSVAGRGNGELFF.

The J gene is TRBJ2-7, the V gene TRBV27; 7 nucleotides align to TRBD1. The CDR3 extends over 16 amino acids. With V trimmed by 0 bases and J by 2 bases, 7 bases remained unmatched. Germline V CDR1 and CDR2: MNHEY, SMNVEV (reference sequence). CDR3 residues: CASSLSTGTATYEQYF. Written as DNA, the CDR3 is TGTGCCAGCAGTTTATCGACAGGGACAGCGACCTACGAGCAGTACTTC.

The V and J genes are TRBV19 and TRBJ2-1; the match to TRBD1 covers 8 bases. Germline V gene sequence: CDR1 LNHDA, CDR2 SQIVND (reference sequence). CDR3 size: 15 residues. V dropped 3 bases and J dropped 6; count of bases not matched to a gene: 7. The CDR3 nucleotides read TGTGCCAGTAGTATCCCAGGGGGCCGGGGCAATGAGCAGTTCTTC. Its translation: CASSIPGGRGNEQFF.

This rearrangement joins TRBV13 to TRBJ2-3; D not certain. The CDR3 length is 14 residues. The V end lost 2 bases, the J end lost 6 bases, and 12 bases lay between the germline ends. Germline V gives CDR1 PRHDT, CDR2 FYEKMQ (reference sequence). The CDR3 DNA reads TGTGCCAGCAGCTTATTGGCCCATACCGATACGCAGTATTTT. Its translation is CASSLLAHTDTQYF.

The chain carries TRBV7-2 and TRBJ2-1, with D perhaps matching TRBD2 (5 bases). The CDR3 length is 14 residues. The V end lost 5 bases, the J end lost 4 bases, and 12 bases lay between the germline ends. Germline lookup yields CDR1 SGHTA and CDR2 FQGNSA. CDR3 sequence: CASSVEGAYNEQFF. In DNA, the CDR3 is TGTGCCAGCAGCGTCGAGGGAGCTTACAATGAGCAGTTCTTC.

This chain uses TRBV9 with TRBJ1-2; the match to TRBD1 covers 9 bases. Trimming removed 3 bases from V and 2 bases from J; junction bases left unmatched: 5. CDR1 and CDR2 (germline): SGDLS, YYNGEE. CDR3 length equals 15 residues. CDR3 amino acids: CASSARTGVNYGYTF. The CDR3, as DNA: TGTGCCAGCAGCGCACGGACAGGGGTGAACTATGGCTACACCTTC.

The chain joins TRBV25-1 to TRBJ1-2; 10 bases match TRBD1. The CDR3 totals 12 residues. The germline V gene encodes CDR1 MGHDK and CDR2 SYGVNS. Trimming took 6 bases from V and 7 from J; bases not matched to a gene: 2. This CDR3 is CASSGQGGGYTF. In DNA, the CDR3 is TGTGCCAGCAGCGGACAGGGGGGTGGCTACACCTTC.

The chain has TRBV6-6 and TRBJ1-1; 8 nucleotides match TRBD1. CDR3 length equals 15 residues. Trimming took 6 bases from V and 8 from J; bases not matched to a gene: 14. CDR1 and CDR2 (germline): MNHNY, SVGAGI (reference sequence). The CDR3 coding sequence is TGTGCCAGCAGGTCCTCACAGGGGGTACGGGTGGAAGCTTTCTTT. This encodes CASRSSQGVRVEAFF.

The genes are TRBV10-3 and TRBJ1-6; 10 bases agree with TRBD1. The CDR3 sequence is 15 residues long. Germline CDR1 is ENHRY and CDR2 is SYGVKD. Germline trimming cut 2 bases from V and 7 bases from J; bases unmatched to any gene: 2. In nucleotides, the CDR3 is TGTGCCATCAGTGAGGGACAGGGGGGAAATTCACCCCTCCACTTT. Protein product: CAISEGQGGNSPLHF.

CDR3 amino acids: CAWATGVGTEAFF. DNA for the CDR3: TGTGCCTGGGCAACAGGGGTGGGCACTGAAGCTTTCTTT. The V call is TRBV30, the J call TRBJ1-1, with 7 bases that match TRBD1. V shed 5 bases, J shed 4 bases, and the junction held 7 bases outside the gene matches. The V gene's germline CDR1 is GTSNPN and CDR2 SVGIG (reference sequence). The CDR3 extends over 13 amino acids.

The genes are TRBV5-1 and TRBJ1-2; D not resolved. Germline V gene data show CDR1 as SGHRS and CDR2 as YFSETQ. Trimming stripped 0 bases from V and 6 bases from J, with 12 bases between. CDR3 size: 14 residues. The CDR3 spells CASSLGPGGDGYTF. The CDR3 DNA reads as TGCGCCAGCAGCTTGGGCCCAGGAGGCGATGGCTACACCTTC.

The V and J genes are TRBV12-5 and TRBJ2-3, with 12 bases identical to TRBD2. The V gene end was trimmed by 6 bases and the J gene end by 7 bases; junction bases not matched to a gene: 5. Germline V gives CDR1 LGHNT, CDR2 FRNRAP. This CDR3 is built from 14 residues. The CDR3 protein is CASGLAGGENTQYF. The CDR3 nucleotides read TGTGCTAGTGGGCTAGCGGGGGGGGAGAATACGCAGTATTTT.

V is TRBV5-6 and J is TRBJ2-3; the D is unclear. CDR3 length: 13 residues. Germline V gene sequence: CDR1 SGHDT, CDR2 YYEEEE. The ends were cut back, 5 bases at V and 0 bases at J, with 7 bases in the middle. The chain's CDR3 is CASSLSSTDTQYF. CDR3 bases: TGTGCCAGCAGTTTATCTAGCACAGATACGCAGTATTTT.

The gene calls are TRBV29-1 and TRBJ2-3; perhaps TRBD1 as D (6 bases). In germline, CDR1 is SQVTM, CDR2 ANQGSEA. This CDR3 region has 15 residues. V dropped 3 bases and J dropped 2 bases, with 15 bases sitting between them. CDR3: CSVEGPTGTTDTQYF. The DNA of the CDR3 is TGCAGCGTTGAGGGGCCTACAGGGACCACAGATACGCAGTATTTT.

The J gene is TRBJ1-1, the V gene TRBV18; D not resolved. Germline assignment: CDR1 KGHSH and CDR2 LQKENI. The ends were cut back, 3 bases at V and 6 bases at J, with 20 bases in the middle. This CDR3 spans 16 amino acids. CDR3 DNA sequence: TGTGCCAGCTCACCGAGGGAGAAAGGACGAAGCGCTGAAGCTTTCTTT. It codes for CASSPREKGRSAEAFF.

In DNA form, the CDR3 reads TGTGCCAGCAGCTTAACCGGACAGGGAGATACGCAGTATTTT. This encodes CASSLTGQGDTQYF. J is TRBJ2-3 and V is TRBV7-9, with TRBD1 identical over 8 bases. CDR1 is SEHNR and CDR2 is FQNEAQ in the germline V gene (reference sequence). CDR3 size: 14 residues. With V trimmed by 2 bases and J by 5 bases, 3 bases remained unmatched.

J is TRBJ1-2 and V is TRBV4-3, with TRBD1 as a possible D gene (5 bases). The germline CDR1 and CDR2 sequences are LGHNA and YSLEER. The CDR3 length is 15 residues. With 1 base removed from V and 4 bases from J, the gap between germline ends came to 13 bases. The CDR3 region has the DNA TGCGCCAGCAGCCAAGCTGCAGGGTATCCCTATGGCTACACCTTC. Protein product: CASSQAAGYPYGYTF.

This chain uses TRBV30 with TRBJ1-6; 9 bases line up with TRBD1. The V gene's germline CDR1 is GTSNPN and CDR2 SVGIG (reference sequence). Trimming removed 3 bases from V and 7 bases from J; junction bases left unmatched: 1. The CDR3 is made up of 13 amino acids. The CDR3 nucleotides are TGTGCCTGGAGAGGACAGGGGAATTCACCCCTCCACTTT. This sequence encodes CAWRGQGNSPLHF.

J is TRBJ1-1 and V is TRBV18, with D tentatively TRBD1 (5 bases). Trimming removed 1 base at V and 3 bases at J, with 9 bases between. This CDR3 is built from 14 residues. Germline loops: CDR1 KGHSH, CDR2 LQKENI. CDR3 residues: CASSPRGGDTEAFF. In DNA, the CDR3 is TGTGCCAGCTCACCACGGGGGGGGGACACTGAAGCTTTCTTT.

This chain joins TRBV11-2 and TRBJ2-3, with D hard to call. Germline V lookup: CDR1 SGHAT, CDR2 FQNNGV. The CDR3 runs 15 residues. V was clipped by 5 bases and J by 0 bases, with 12 bases between them. The CDR3: CASSLLGASTDTQYF. The CDR3 region has the DNA TGTGCCAGCAGCCTATTGGGCGCTAGCACAGATACGCAGTATTTT.